This record concerns one T cell receptor (beta chain) sequence. A much larger clone differs by one base, so this may be a read error. cDNA specific to TCR beta was made from approximately 0.55 ug of total RNA, with a constant-region primer employed for priming. Construction of TCR beta libraries relied on three successive nested multiplex PCR rounds employing slightly modified ARM-PCR. The opening two PCR rounds, ten to eleven cycles each, paired TRBV1-TRBV30 forward primers with a C-beta reverse primer. From the multiplex PCR reads, TCRdb called clonotypes with MiXCR, one entry per CDR3 protein. Among 310,000 or so distinct CDR3 sequences listed, roughly two thirds were seen once. Looked up from germline, CDR1 is WSHSY and CDR2 is SAAADI. The CDR3 consists of 12 residues. Unsorted whole blood served as the source of blood RNA, and germline DNA was extracted as well. The sample is drawn from a study of tumor-infiltrating lymphocytes in primary liver carcinoma. Turning to the study itself: Sequencing of the samples generated roughly 3.65 to 8 million productive TCRbeta reads, with similar yields across tissue types.

The sequenced sample consisted of peripheral blood. The chain links TRBV10-2 to TRBJ1-2; tentatively, D is TRBD1 (5 bases). This receptor was taken from a man aged 35 to 55 with primary liver carcinoma and hepatitis B virus infection. The CDR3 sequence: CTSSDSNYGYTF. The CDR3 nucleotides read TGCACCAGCAGTGACAGTAACTATGGCTACACCTTC.